The 18 T cell receptor beta chains below come from one sample, sequenced in a study of molecular identifiers for immune sequencing clone quantification. TCRdb re-analysed the PCR reads in MiXCR, keeping a single row per CDR3 protein. The sample contains about 40,000 distinct CDR3 sequences, 18% of which appear only once. The sample taken for sequencing was naive CD8+ T cells from blood, with Jurkat cell RNA spiked in. Subset: FACS-sorted CD8+CD4-CCR7+CD45RA+ naive T cells. These TCRs come from a human donor in good health. Some libraries in this study had Jurkat cell RNA spiked in.

The rearrangement links TRBV19 to TRBJ2-1; no reliable D call. V lost 3 bases, J lost 2 bases, and 5 bases lay in between. The germline V gene encodes CDR1 LNHDA and CDR2 SQIVND (reference sequence). The CDR3 is 13 residues long. CDR3 DNA sequence: TGTGCCAGTAGTATTTCTACCTACAATGAGCAGTTCTTC. It codes for CASSISTYNEQFF.

This clonotype was counted between two and nine times. This may be a read error, as it is one base from a much larger clone. The chain uses TRBV15 and TRBJ2-1; the D is unclear. The CDR3 loop spans 15 amino acids. Germline lookup yields CDR1 LNHNV and CDR2 YYDKDF (reference sequence). The CDR3 protein is CATSRDRSSYNEQLF. The DNA for the CDR3 is TGTGCCACCAGCAGAGACAGAAGCTCCTACAATGAGCAGCTCTTC.

This clonotype has more than one count but fewer than ten. J is TRBJ2-5 and V is TRBV19, with 10 bases that match TRBD1. The CDR3 is made up of 14 amino acids. Looked up from germline, CDR1 is LNHDA and CDR2 is SQIVND (reference sequence). J lost 5 bases, V lost 5 bases, and 5 bases had no gene match. In DNA form, the CDR3 reads TGTGCCAGTAGTGAGGACAGGGGGTGGGAGACCCAGTACTTC. It is translated as CASSEDRGWETQYF.

Ten or more counts support this clonotype. The chain is built from TRBV10-3 and TRBJ2-1, with 11 bases identical to TRBD2. J gave up 4 bases and V 1 base, and 3 bases lay outside the gene matches. The CDR3 has 16 residues. Germline lookup yields CDR1 ENHRY and CDR2 SYGVKD. CDR3 DNA sequence: TGTGCCATCAGTGAGTTTGCTAGCGGGAGGTACAATGAGCAGTTCTTC. Amino acids: CAISEFASGRYNEQFF.

This clonotype has ten or more counts. The chain uses TRBV5-1 and TRBJ2-3; 9 bases are shared with TRBD2. The CDR3 totals 14 residues. The V and J ends lost 2 bases and 5 bases, in that order; junction bases with no gene match: 3. Germline V gene sequence: CDR1 SGHRS, CDR2 YFSETQ. CDR3 sequence reads: CASSLAGGGDTQYF. Here the CDR3 DNA reads TGCGCCAGCAGCTTAGCGGGAGGAGGAGATACGCAGTATTTT.

In its sample, this clonotype was seen many times. The V call is TRBV5-1, the J call TRBJ2-5; D remains unclear. Looked up from germline, CDR1 is SGHRS and CDR2 is YFSETQ. The CDR3 spans 15 residues. V lost 0 bases, J lost 4 bases, and 13 bases lay in between. The CDR3 loop is CASSLVGSSRETQYF. CDR3 sequence (DNA): TGCGCCAGCAGCTTGGTTGGCAGTAGCAGAGAGACCCAGTACTTC.

Notes on this clonotype: A much larger clone differs from this one at a single base, so this may be a read error. The chain is built from TRBV4-3 and TRBJ2-3; D is unresolved. This CDR3 comprises 12 residues. Per germline, CDR1 LGHNA and CDR2 YSLEER. The CDR3 reads CASGQEPDTQYF. The CDR3 DNA reads as TGCGCCAGCGGCCAAGAACCGGATACGCAGTATTTT.

This clonotype came up many times. The rearrangement links TRBV12-3 or TRBV12-4 to TRBJ2-5; D is undetermined. CDR3 size: 13 residues. V was cut by 1 base and J by 2 bases, with 5 bases left in between. CDR3 DNA: TGTGCCAGCAGTTTAGGGGATCAAGAGACCCAGTACTTC. It specifies CASSLGDQETQYF.

This clonotype was picked up a small number of times. The chain has TRBV19 and TRBJ1-1, with 7 bases that match TRBD1. There are 15 residues in the CDR3. The trim removed 1 base at V and 1 base at J, leaving 3 bases unmatched. CDR1 LNHDA and CDR2 SQIVND come from the germline V gene (reference sequence). DNA of the CDR3: TGTGCCAGTAGTATAGGTCGACAGGGGAACACTGAAGCTTTCTTT. Translated, it gives CASSIGRQGNTEAFF.

This clonotype has ten or more counts. V is TRBV29-1 and J is TRBJ2-1; a weak D match, TRBD2 (6 bases). V gave up 3 bases and J gave up 15 bases, with 15 bases separating them. CDR1 SQVTM and CDR2 ANQGSEA come from the germline V gene. CDR3 length equals 11 residues. The DNA of the CDR3 is TGCAGCGTTGAGGGACTCTCGAGCAGGTTCTTC. Amino acid sequence: CSVEGLSSRFF.

In the case of this clonotype: A single base separates this from a much larger clone, so it may be a read error. The chain joins TRBV28 to TRBJ2-2; D call uncertain. The germline CDR1 and CDR2 sequences are MDHEN and SYDVKM. The CDR3 covers 14 residues. CDR3 nucleotides: TGTGCCGGCAGTTTATCCGTTTTGGGCGGGGAGCTGTTTTTT. Its translation is CAGSLSVLGGELFF.

Note on this clonotype: The conserved phenylalanine or tryptophan is not found at the CDR3 terminus, so this likely reflects a read error. CDR3 DNA sequence: TGCAGCGTGGAAACCGGGACAGCGGAGGGCTACACCTCC. It yields the protein CSVETGTAEGYTS. J is TRBJ1-2 and V is TRBV29-1; TRBD1 matches at 7 bases. CDR1 is SQVTM, CDR2 ANQGSEA, per germline. The CDR3 totals 13 residues. Germline trimming cut 6 bases from V and 8 bases from J; bases unmatched to any gene: 12.

This clonotype was observed many times. The J gene is TRBJ2-7, the V gene TRBV27; perhaps TRBD1 as D (5 bases). The CDR3 is made up of 13 amino acids. V dropped 3 bases and J dropped 5 bases, with 11 bases sitting between them. Germline CDR1 reads MNHEY; CDR2 reads SMNVEV (reference sequence). CDR3 bases: TGTGCCAGCAGTTTGGGGCTTTCCAACGAGCAGTACTTC. Residues: CASSLGLSNEQYF.

This clonotype showed up many times. This chain links TRBV19 with TRBJ2-1; D gene ambiguous. Trimming shortened V by 6 bases and J by 6 bases, and 9 bases separated the two germline ends. CDR3 length: 12 residues. Germline CDR1 reads LNHDA; CDR2 reads SQIVND (reference sequence). Here the CDR3 DNA reads TGTGCCAGTAGGGAGAGCGCCAATGAGCAGTTCTTC. Amino acid sequence: CASRESANEQFF. Variable domain in full (rest from reference TRBV19 and TRBJ2-1): DGGITQSPKYLFRKEGQNVTLSCEQNLNHDAMYWYRQDPGQGLRLIYYSQIVNDFQKGDIAEGYSVSREKKESFPLTVTSAQKNPTAFYLCASRESANEQFFGPGTRLTVL.

In this sample, this clonotype turned up a few times. The chain uses TRBV4-1 and TRBJ2-2; the match to TRBD2 covers 11 bases. The CDR3 loop spans 18 amino acids. Germline V gene data show CDR1 as MGHRA and CDR2 as YSYEKL. V lost 1 base and J lost 6; bases outside the gene matches: 10. The CDR3 nucleotides are TGCGCCAGCAGCCAAGTAGACACTAGCGGGAGTCGGGCCGGGGAGCTGTTTTTT. Translated, it gives CASSQVDTSGSRAGELFF.

The V and J genes are TRBV27 and TRBJ2-7; possible D gene TRBD1, 5 bases. Germline CDR1 reads MNHEY; CDR2 reads SMNVEV (reference sequence). The CDR3 length is 9 residues. V lost 11 bases, J lost 6 bases, and 8 bases lay in between. DNA for the CDR3: TGTGCCGGTAGGGGCGAGCAGTACTTC. Translating it yields CAGRGEQYF.

A word on this clonotype: Given a much more abundant clone one base away, this may be a read error. J is TRBJ2-2 and V is TRBV5-8, with D unclear. CDR1 SGHTS and CDR2 YDEGEE come from the germline V gene. This CDR3 comprises 14 residues. The CDR3 nucleotides read TGTGCCGGCAGCTTGGGCTCCTTCACCGGGGAGCTGTTTTTT. Protein: CAGSLGSFTGELFF.

This chain uses TRBV11-2 with TRBJ2-7; either TRBD1 or TRBD2 may fit D (6 bases each). The germline V and J ends were trimmed by 3 bases and 4 bases, with 10 bases remaining between them. This CDR3 contains 13 residues. The germline CDR1 and CDR2 sequences are SGHAT and FQNNGV. The CDR3: CASSLEGGYEQYF. CDR3 nucleotides: TGTGCCAGCAGCTTGGAAGGGGGGTACGAGCAGTACTTC.